This TCR beta chain is drawn from a study of cytomegalovirus exposure and HLA in healthy donors (dated by TCRdb to 2016 to 2017). For the study in its entirety: An earlier analysis of roughly 610 of the donors reported 250 to 350 Gb of sequence data and around 110 million unique TCR beta sequences obtained from about 170 million T cells. Roughly 300 gigabases of sequencing data and approximately 85 million unique TCR sequences were included in an early release covering several hundred HLA-typed donors. Of the approximately 400 genotyped donors, roughly 80% were placed in the genetic ancestry cluster associated with self-reported Caucasian donors. The study was designed to test whether signatures of past pathogen exposure could be identified by cataloging public T cell receptors. The study profiled the T cell repertoires of more than 500 subjects by immunosequencing and related them to cytomegalovirus serostatus. Besides the first cohort of 550 to 750 subjects, a separate validation cohort made up of 120 different subjects was used. To predict cytomegalovirus infection status, the study combined high-throughput TCR immunosequencing, statistical association of individual TCRs with disease status, and machine learning. A later analysis re-analyzed previously published TCR beta repertoires from 550 to 700 donors and added high-resolution HLA genotyping to study TCR occurrence patterns. In the later analysis, no new phenotypic data were used to find candidate immune exposures; instead, reliance was placed on TCR beta sequences and their occurrence across donors. To decide whether each TCR beta V gene segment behaved as functional or pseudogenic, an earlier analysis of 587 of the donors relied on high-throughput TCR beta sequencing. Alongside the repertoire data, information on donor age, sex, ethnicity and CMV serostatus was compiled. In a later genetic analysis, genome-wide SNP genotypes for about three fifths of the roughly 670 donors were used, and that subset was treated as a discovery cohort. Every discovery cohort repertoire had been produced on one sequencing platform. HLA typing included class I and class II loci at four-digit resolution. The number of donors typed differed by locus, with about 629-630 for A, B, C, DRB1 and DQB1, more than 500 for DQA1, under 610 for DPA1, and some 440 for DPB1. Five DR-DQ haplotypes were treated as single units for association and clustering because of strong linkage in the cohort. Among about 390 genotyped donors of the cohort, an average of 235,054 unique TCR beta nucleotide sequences were sequenced per donor, roughly a sixth of them non-productive.

CDR1 and CDR2, looked up from the germline V gene, are SGHRS and YFSETQ. Inclusive of the bounding cysteine and phenylalanine, the CDR3 is 13 residues long. Only CDR3 DNA remains: 39 bases, in frame from the first base. Trimming takes 0 bases from V and 8 bases from J, and the germline ends sit 9 bases apart. Turning to this clone: No cognate antigen has been identified for it. No base quality information exists; no much larger clone differs at one position.

The library was produced with the immunoSEQ multiplex PCR assay. The multiplex PCR relied on a mix of 60 forward primers for TCR Vbeta segments and 13 reverse primers for TCR Jbeta segments. A multiplex PCR assay on genomic DNA amplified the CDR3 region of rearranged TCR beta genes. Amplified TCR beta libraries were sequenced as 87-base-pair reads on the Illumina HiSeq System. Per the original workflow: A later analysis tallied 70 million to 100 million unique TCR beta chains across the 666 repertoires, and around 10 million of those chains were shared by two or more donors. A nearest-neighbor algorithm error-corrected the raw reads and collapsed the reads into unique sequences, merging closely related sequences to remove PCR and sequencing errors. CDR3 sequences were aligned to IMGT reference sequences to assign V, D and J gene segments. For a sequence to be retained, a match of at least six nucleotides to both a V gene segment and a J gene segment was required. A rearrangement was called productive if the CDR3 had no stop codons and remained in frame with V and J, and every other rearrangement was called non-productive. Following IMGT convention, CDR3 was defined as the stretch from the second conserved V-encoded cysteine to the conserved J-encoded phenylalanine. The earlier analysis of roughly 590 of the donors excluded sequences that lacked an unambiguous match to a single V gene segment. An earlier analysis of a few hundred of the donors classified V segments as functional when productive rearrangements were above 56.7% and as segregating when the standard deviation between donors was above 5%. A statistical classification framework was developed to diagnose cytomegalovirus status using the catalog of TCR beta chain sequences. A later analysis assigned V and J genes by comparing TCR nucleotide sequences with IMGT/GENE-DB human TR gene sequences. In a later analysis, CDR3 sequences and most-parsimonious VDJ recombination scenarios were assigned using the TCRdist pipeline. In a later analysis, every TCR beta chain was defined by the combination of its CDR3 amino acid sequence and its V-gene family, and reads without a unique V-gene family were dropped. As a way to deal with suspected cross-contamination and a sequencing artifact, a later analysis dropped under 600 nucleotide sequences that were highly shared and had low generation probability. For each public chain, a later analysis derived a clonal expansion index from normalized ranks of inferred template counts within each repertoire. In a later analysis, generation probabilities were computed using a VDJ recombination model fitted to out-of-frame rearrangements, and the results were checked against IGoR. A later analysis scored TCR-TCR, TCR-HLA and TCR-CMV co-occurrence with hypergeometric tests, applying a repertoire-size bias correction to TCR pairs. A later analysis estimated false discovery rates by permuting HLA or CMV assignments 20 times. In a later analysis, co-occurring TCRs were grouped using DBSCAN, and TCRdist sequence similarity was added for clustering within HLA-allele-positive subsets. Repertoires with fewer than 30,000 or more than 120,000 public chains were left out of co-occurrence clustering, as were about five repertoires with anomalous nucleotide sharing. TCRdb retrieved this table from immuneACCESS and kept in-frame rearrangements only. Not all clones are present; in checked studies, unresolved V genes account for under half, and no reason is known for the remainder. D and trimming were read from the DNA, whereas the V and J calls and clone size are those reported in that table. The sample table shows about 200,000 clones, and 75% to 85% are seen once. Approximately 0.39% of the sample is held by the ten biggest clonotypes.

The cohort was made up of hundreds of healthy bone marrow donors. At the time of sampling, all cohort members were nominally healthy, though unrecorded immune exposures were likely present. The donor tested CMV seropositive, placing the donor among the 250 to 350 seropositive members of the cohort. Each donor provided a peripheral blood sample, and peripheral blood mononuclear cells were used for TCR beta sequencing. Genomic DNA was extracted from the blood cell samples with the Qiagen DNeasy Blood Extraction Kit. What the research found in general, with its limitations: Correlated functional status among segregating V segments might reflect linkage disequilibrium, but an unknown experimental factor could not be ruled out. A further reported finding was that TCR beta sequences accurately predicted the HLA-A and HLA-B alleles for most subjects in the first cohort. Broadly in line with IMGT annotations, most TCR beta V segments showed up in productive rearrangements about 87% or about 30% of the time in an earlier analysis of 450 to 600 of the donors. The study gave a list of some 150 TCR beta chains associated with cytomegalovirus. Specific HLA alleles were associated with 18,000 or so TCR beta sequences at a false discovery rate of 0.05 in a later analysis. Only TCR beta chains were sequenced in this cohort, and the absence of alpha or paired-chain data limited detectable features. Cytomegalovirus status was reported to be diagnosed by the classifier with high specificity and sensitivity in both the original and validation cohorts. For the cohort, immune exposure information was limited to CMV serostatus. Because the 87-base-pair reads could not distinguish some IMGT-functional V segments, including TRBV6-2 and TRBV6-3, those segments were excluded. When HLA alleles, especially DR and DQ, strongly co-occurred, attributing TCR associations to individual alleles was difficult. Sequencing depth was assumed to be roughly uniform across donors in the presence/absence analyses, though that assumption may not hold. HLA typing was unavailable for some donors at each locus, so association tests used only the typed subset. Because counts were too low, some 17 rarely observed V segments, including chromosome 9 orphons, were excluded from the earlier analysis of roughly 580 of the donors. According to a later genetic analysis, donors in an Asian-associated ancestry cluster had fewer N-insertions in productive TCRs than the approximately 690-donor mean. According to a later analysis, most CMV-associated TCR beta chains appeared to be HLA-restricted, and the HLA associations seemed to be driven largely by CMV exposure. A later genetic analysis associated a missense DCLRE1C variant with V-gene and J-gene trimming of TCR beta chains, and an independent cohort replicated the association. The authors suggested that the approach could potentially be extended to other disease states and immunological phenotypes. According to a later analysis, parvovirus B19, influenza, CMV and Epstein-Barr virus appeared linked to several top co-occurrence clusters. Across donors, most TCR sequences were observed very rarely, whereas some public TCRs were present in many individuals. Three of the identified cytomegalovirus-associated TCR beta chains were confirmed in vitro to be specific for cytomegalovirus antigens. According to a later analysis, TCR association rates differed among HLA loci, with DRB1 alleles showing the most associated TCRs and HLA-C alleles showing the fewest. A group of highly shared sequence variants was considered likely to be a technical artifact of the sequencing pipeline. In a later analysis, HLA-associated TCR beta chains showed more clonal expansion and lower generation probabilities than non-associated chains that were equally common.

The chain is encoded by TRBV5-1 joined to TRBJ2-4; TRBD2 could be the D gene, as 6 bases match. The TCR comes from a male donor in good health and CMV-seropositive. The specimen was PBMCs. In nucleotides, the sequence is TGCGCCAGCAGCTTGGGGGGGGAAGACATTCAGTACTTC. Translated, this is CASSLGGEDIQYF.